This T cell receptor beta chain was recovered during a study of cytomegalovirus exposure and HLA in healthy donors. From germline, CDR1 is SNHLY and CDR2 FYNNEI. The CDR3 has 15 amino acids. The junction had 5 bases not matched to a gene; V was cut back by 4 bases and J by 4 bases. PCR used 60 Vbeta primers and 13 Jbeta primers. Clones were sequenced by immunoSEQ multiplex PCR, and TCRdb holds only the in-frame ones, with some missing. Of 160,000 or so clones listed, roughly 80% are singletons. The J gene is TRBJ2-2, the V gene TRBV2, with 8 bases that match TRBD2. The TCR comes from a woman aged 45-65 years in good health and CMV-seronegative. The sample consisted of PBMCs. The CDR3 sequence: CASSGSGGATGELFF. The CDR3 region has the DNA TGTGCCAGCAGTGGTTCCGGGGGGGCCACCGGGGAGCTGTTTTTT.